A selection of T cell receptor beta chains follows, all from one sample in a study of shared clonotypes between healthy human individuals. TCRdb's table, derived via immunoSEQ multiplex PCR, lists solely in-frame clones and lacks some. The data contain 2 million to 3 million clones, approximately 92% of them singletons. Material: naive CD4+ T cells sorted from blood. The receptors derive from a man between 18 and 29 years old in good health. CDR3s include the opening cysteine and the closing phenylalanine or tryptophan. A D gene is named only where the DNA matches it firmly. The listing skips clone size in some rows; elsewhere it reads once, few, many or a size class.

j_call: TRBJ2-7; clone_size: .; d_call: TRBD2; v_call: TRBV13; cdr3_aa: CASSSTSAFSYEQYF; cdr3_nt: TGTGCCAGCAGCTCAACTAGCGCCTTCTCCTACGAGCAGTACTTC
j_call: TRBJ1-3; clone_size: .; d_call: .; v_call: TRBV5-1; cdr3_aa: CASSPDLGGSGNTIYF; cdr3_nt: TGCGCCAGCAGCCCGGACCTGGGGGGCTCTGGAAACACCATATATTTT
j_call: TRBJ1-1; clone_size: .; d_call: .; v_call: TRBV7-6; cdr3_aa: CASSPPETRDTEAFF; cdr3_nt: TGTGCCAGCAGCCCCCCCGAAACACGGGACACTGAAGCTTTCTTT
j_call: TRBJ1-1; clone_size: .; d_call: .; v_call: TRBV5-6; cdr3_aa: CASSPTRLRNTEAFF; cdr3_nt: TGTGCCAGCAGCCCAACACGCTTGAGGAACACTGAAGCTTTCTTT
j_call: TRBJ1-2; clone_size: few; d_call: .; v_call: TRBV11-1; cdr3_aa: CASSATGAYGYTF; cdr3_nt: TGTGCCAGCAGCGCGACAGGCGCCTATGGCTACACCTTC
j_call: TRBJ2-7; clone_size: .; d_call: .; v_call: TRBV2; cdr3_aa: CASSGMSLGYEQYF; cdr3_nt: TGTGCCAGCAGTGGAATGTCTTTAGGTTACGAGCAGTACTTC
j_call: TRBJ2-7; clone_size: .; d_call: TRBD1; v_call: TRBV25-1; cdr3_aa: CASSEPGQAAYEQYF; cdr3_nt: TGTGCCAGCAGTGAACCGGGACAGGCGGCCTACGAGCAGTACTTC
j_call: TRBJ2-5; clone_size: .; d_call: .; v_call: TRBV19; cdr3_aa: CASSMTLLQQTQYF; cdr3_nt: TGTGCCAGTAGTATGACACTCCTACAACAGACCCAGTACTTC
j_call: TRBJ2-7; clone_size: .; d_call: .; v_call: TRBV14; cdr3_aa: CASSQENWGSTYEQYF; cdr3_nt: TGTGCCAGCAGCCAAGAAAATTGGGGGTCTACCTACGAGCAGTACTTC
j_call: TRBJ2-1; clone_size: .; d_call: .; v_call: TRBV14; cdr3_aa: CASSRVWSDEQFF; cdr3_nt: TGTGCCAGCAGCCGAGTTTGGTCGGATGAGCAGTTCTTC
j_call: TRBJ2-7; clone_size: .; d_call: TRBD1; v_call: TRBV14; cdr3_aa: CASSQRTGNYEQYF; cdr3_nt: TGTGCCAGCAGCCAAAGGACAGGGAACTACGAGCAGTACTTC